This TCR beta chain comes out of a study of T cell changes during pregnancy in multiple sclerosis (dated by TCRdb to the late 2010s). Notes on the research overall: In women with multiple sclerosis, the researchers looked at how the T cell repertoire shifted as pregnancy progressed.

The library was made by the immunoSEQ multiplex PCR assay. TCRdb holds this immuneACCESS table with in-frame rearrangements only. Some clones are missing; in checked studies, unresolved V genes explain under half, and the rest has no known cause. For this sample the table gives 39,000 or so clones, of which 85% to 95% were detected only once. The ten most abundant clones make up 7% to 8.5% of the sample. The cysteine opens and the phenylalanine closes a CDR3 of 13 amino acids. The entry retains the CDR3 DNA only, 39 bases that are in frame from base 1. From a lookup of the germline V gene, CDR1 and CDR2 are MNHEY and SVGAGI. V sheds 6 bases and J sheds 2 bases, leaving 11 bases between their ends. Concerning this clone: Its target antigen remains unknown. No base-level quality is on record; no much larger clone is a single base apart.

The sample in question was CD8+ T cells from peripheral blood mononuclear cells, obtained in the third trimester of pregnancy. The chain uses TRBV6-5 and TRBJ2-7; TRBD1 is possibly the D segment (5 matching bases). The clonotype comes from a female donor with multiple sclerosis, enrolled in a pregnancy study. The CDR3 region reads CASSLRGPYEQYF. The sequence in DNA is TGTGCCAGCAGCCTAAGGGGTCCCTACGAGCAGTACTTC.